These 18 T cell receptor beta chains originate from one sample sequenced in a study of spatial heterogeneity in lung cancer. Study-level results: The study found that expanded intratumoral alpha and beta TCR counts tracked tumor mutation counts.

No antigen has been assigned to these receptors. TCRdb reanalysed the 5' RACE reads using MiXCR and keeps one entry per CDR3 protein. Of fewer than 6,000 distinct CDR3 sequences detected, around 4.9% appear once; the ten largest clones hold roughly 21%. Documented time point: sample taken at primary tumor resection. Here the sequenced sample was lung tumor tissue, taken at surgery. These receptors originate from a male donor with early-stage non-small cell lung cancer.

In its sample, this clonotype was seen many times. This beta chain appears as a stray read in a library generated for alpha chains; its size is not informative. The rearrangement uses TRBV2 and TRBJ2-5, with TRBD1 identical over 10 bases. Per the germline V gene, CDR1 is SNHLY and CDR2 is FYNNEI. Trimming removed 6 bases from V and 5 bases from J; junction bases left unmatched: 6. The CDR3 sequence is 14 residues long. CDR3 DNA sequence: TGTGCCAGCAGGAGGACAGGGGGGGATGAGACCCAGTACTTC. This translates into CASRRTGGDETQYF.

This clonotype was observed many times. A library made for alpha chains picked up this beta chain off target, so its size means little. The V gene is TRBV10-3, the J gene TRBJ1-2, with D hard to call. V was shortened by 3 bases and J by 6 bases, with 14 bases between the two germline ends. The CDR3 length is 14 residues. CDR1 and CDR2 (germline): ENHRY, SYGVKD. DNA for the CDR3: TGTGCCATCAGTGAACCGGACCCGAGACATGGCTACACCTTC. Protein product: CAISEPDPRHGYTF.

This clonotype showed up many times. The size of this beta chain means little, since it is a stray read in a library made for alpha chains. V and J are TRBV6-6 and TRBJ1-1; D may be TRBD1 (6 bases). Deletions cut 2 bases from V and 4 bases from J, with 11 bases between. Germline CDR1 reads MNHNY; CDR2 reads SVGAGI (reference sequence). There are 14 residues in the CDR3. CDR3 coding DNA: TGTGCCAGCAGTTACGGGGGCCTGGGCACTGAAGCTTTCTTT. Protein: CASSYGGLGTEAFF.

This clonotype was picked up a small number of times. This beta chain is an off-target read within a library intended for alpha chains, so its frequency means little. The chain uses TRBV5-5 and TRBJ1-1, with TRBD1 matching 8 bases. The V gene end was trimmed by 0 bases and the J gene end by 4 bases; junction bases not matched to a gene: 11. CDR3 size: 17 residues. Germline V gene sequence: CDR1 SGHKS, CDR2 YYEKEE (reference sequence). The CDR3 here is CASSLVLAGGAGTEAFF. DNA for the CDR3: TGTGCCAGCAGCTTGGTATTGGCAGGGGGCGCGGGCACTGAAGCTTTCTTT.

Many counts were recorded for this clonotype. This beta chain is an unintended read in a library built for alpha chains; its size means little. The genes are TRBV7-3 and TRBJ1-2; the D gene is possibly TRBD1 (5 bases). Trimming removed 5 bases from V and 2 bases from J, with 9 bases in between. The CDR3 is 13 amino acids. From germline, CDR1 is SGHTA and CDR2 FQGTGA. CDR3 DNA: TGTGCCAGCAGCCGGGGCAGAAACTATGGCTACACCTTC. As protein: CASSRGRNYGYTF.

Relative to its sample, this clonotype is medium-sized. The library was prepared for alpha chains; this beta chain is a stray read, so its frequency means little. The V call is TRBV27, the J call TRBJ1-1; D possibly corresponds to TRBD1 (6 bases). Germline V gene data show CDR1 as MNHEY and CDR2 as SMNVEV (reference sequence). The CDR3 runs 14 residues. The V end was cut by 8 bases, the J end by 0 bases, with 13 bases between. CDR3 nucleotides: TGTGCCAGCTCGATGGGACAAGTGAACACTGAAGCTTTCTTT. This sequence encodes CASSMGQVNTEAFF.

This clonotype showed up just a few times. This beta chain was picked up by a library intended for alpha chains and is off target, so its count carries little meaning. The chain recombines TRBV7-6 with TRBJ2-7; TRBD1 agrees at 10 bases. Germline values: CDR1 SGHVS, CDR2 FNYEAQ. V shed 4 bases and J 3 bases; nucleotides not matched to a gene: 6. The CDR3 totals 15 residues. The CDR3 here is CASSSGTGEGYEQYF. In DNA, the CDR3 is TGTGCCAGCAGCTCGGGGACAGGGGAAGGCTACGAGCAGTACTTC.

Many counts were recorded for this clonotype. In a library made to pick up alpha chains, this beta chain is a stray read with a size that means little. V gene TRBV20-1 combines with J gene TRBJ2-5; D possibly corresponds to TRBD1 (6 bases). This CDR3 has 16 residues. Germline-derived CDR1 and CDR2 are DFQATT and SNEGSKA (reference sequence). V dropped 0 bases and J dropped 5 bases, with 19 bases sitting between them. CDR3 region: CSAREATKGDAETQYF. In DNA form, the CDR3 reads TGCAGTGCTAGAGAGGCCACGAAGGGGGACGCGGAGACCCAGTACTTC.

This clonotype was counted many times. Compared with germline, one end of the junction differs, possibly owing to a read error. The library was prepared for alpha chains; this beta chain is a stray read, so its frequency means little. The chain carries TRBV7-7 and TRBJ2-5; weak D call: TRBD2 (5 bases). The CDR3 is 15 residues long. Germline CDR1 reads SSHAT; CDR2 reads FNYEAQ (reference sequence). CDR3 nucleotide sequence: TGTGCTAGCAGCTTAGAAGTGGGAGCTGGAGAGACCCAGTACTTC. Residues: CASSLEVGAGETQYF.

This clonotype was picked up many times. This beta chain came through as a stray read in a library set up for alpha chains, and its size says little. The V and J genes are TRBV4-2 and TRBJ2-7, with D possibly TRBD1 on 5 matching bases. CDR1 is LGHNA, CDR2 YNFKEQ, per germline. The V gene lost 4 bases and the J gene lost 7 bases, with 8 bases spanning the gap. The CDR3 has 11 amino acids. CDR3 sequence reads: CASSLNREQYF. The CDR3 DNA reads as TGTGCCAGCAGCCTTAACAGGGAGCAGTACTTC.

This clonotype occurred many times. This beta chain is off target for a library built for alpha chains, so its abundance means little. The chain is built from TRBV5-4 and TRBJ2-5; D may be TRBD1 (6 bases). Trimming removed 4 bases from V and 5 bases from J, with 15 bases in between. The germline CDR1 and CDR2 sequences are SGHNT and YYREEE (reference sequence). CDR3 length: 14 amino acids. Here the CDR3 reads CASSLGQPQETQYF. The DNA for the CDR3 is TGTGCCAGCAGCCTAGGACAGCCCCAGGAGACCCAGTACTTC.

The sample holds many counts of this clonotype. This beta chain is a stray read from a library made for alpha chains; its abundance is not meaningful. J is TRBJ1-4 and V is TRBV10-3; TRBD1 is a possible D gene (5 bases). The CDR3 loop spans 12 amino acids. V was pared by 5 bases and J by 8 bases, with 9 bases between. CDR1 and CDR2 from the germline V gene are ENHRY and SYGVKD. The CDR3 loop reads CAISSEGEKLFF. The CDR3 coding sequence is TGTGCCATCAGTTCGGAGGGGGAAAAACTGTTTTTT.

In its sample, this clonotype was seen many times. This beta chain slipped into a library made for alpha chains as a stray read, so its size is not meaningful. This sequence joins TRBV7-9 and TRBJ1-5; 9 bases are a match to TRBD1. Germline lookup yields CDR1 SEHNR and CDR2 FQNEAQ (reference sequence). The CDR3 consists of 14 residues. V shed 5 bases, J shed 5 bases, and the junction held 4 bases outside the gene matches. CDR3: CASSPGQGDQPQHF. In DNA, the CDR3 is TGTGCCAGCAGCCCGGGACAGGGCGATCAGCCCCAGCATTTT.

This clonotype was detected ten times or more. Since the library was made to target alpha chains, this beta chain is a stray read and its abundance is not meaningful. The chain couples TRBV7-8 to TRBJ1-4; 8 positions match TRBD1. The CDR3 loop spans 14 amino acids. V was clipped by 3 bases and J by 7 bases; unmatched bases: 4. Germline lookup yields CDR1 SGHVS and CDR2 FQNEAQ. The CDR3 DNA is TGTGCCAGCAGCTTTGTACAGGGGGTTGAAAAACTGTTTTTT. Protein sequence: CASSFVQGVEKLFF.

This clonotype was seen repeatedly, ten times or more. This beta chain lies outside the target of a library built for alpha chains; its clone size means little. The gene calls are TRBV18 and TRBJ2-5; D gene uncertain. The CDR3 is made up of 14 amino acids. The V end was cut by 5 bases, the J end by 0 bases, with 10 bases between. The V gene's germline CDR1 is KGHSH and CDR2 LQKENI. This CDR3 reads CASSSQGDQETQYF. CDR3 sequence (DNA): TGTGCCAGCTCATCACAAGGCGACCAAGAGACCCAGTACTTC. Together with reference TRBV18 and TRBJ2-5, the CDR3 gives the full variable domain: NAGVMQNPRHLVRRRGQEARLRCSPMKGHSHVYWYRQLPEEGLKFMVYLQKENIIDESGMPKERFSAEFPKEGPSILRIQQVVRGDSAAYFCASSSQGDQETQYFGPGTRLLVL.

Sample share makes this clonotype medium-sized. For a library built for alpha chains, this beta chain is a stray read; little rests on its size. V gene TRBV9 combines with J gene TRBJ1-6; D gene uncertain. The CDR3 totals 13 residues. The V gene lost 0 bases and the J gene lost 10 bases, with 8 bases spanning the gap. Germline assignment: CDR1 SGDLS and CDR2 YYNGEE. The CDR3 region has the DNA TGTGCCAGCAGCGTAGATGACGAATCACCCCTCCACTTT. This codes for CASSVDDESPLHF.

There are many counts of this clonotype. The library was built for alpha chains, so this beta chain is an off-target read and its size means little. This sequence joins TRBV3-1 and TRBJ2-5, with a possible D match to TRBD1 (6 bases). The V and J ends lost 4 bases and 3 bases respectively, with 12 bases between them. CDR3 size: 14 residues. Germline values: CDR1 LGHDT, CDR2 YNNKEL (reference sequence). Here the CDR3 DNA reads TGTGCCAGCAGCCGGGGACACACCAAAGAGACCCAGTACTTC. This sequence encodes CASSRGHTKETQYF.

This clonotype was observed at least ten times. This beta chain is a stray read from a library made for alpha chains; its abundance is not meaningful. The chain is built from TRBV29-1 and TRBJ2-3; tentative D call: TRBD1 (5 bases). This CDR3 has 10 residues. Per the germline V gene, CDR1 is SQVTM and CDR2 is ANQGSEA. V lost 7 bases, J lost 8 bases, and 10 bases lay in between. CDR3 coding DNA: TGCAGCGGGACACTGGGTACGCAGTATTTT. Translating it yields CSGTLGTQYF.